The source of this T cell receptor (beta chain) is a study of patients and donors after allogeneic stem cell transplantation. This CDR3 contains 16 residues. Germline-derived CDR1 and CDR2 are MNHNS and SASEGT. V lost 5 bases, J lost 2 bases, and 17 bases lay in between. TCRdb reprocessed the RT-PCR reads with MiXCR, giving one entry per CDR3 protein. In the table there are 70,000 to 75,000 distinct CDR3 sequences, 26% of which are singletons. This sequence originates from a human donor who was either an allogeneic HSCT recipient or a stem cell or donor lymphocyte infusion donor (not recorded which). It is not recorded whose cells these are; they may come from a transplant donor. The sequencing sample was made of blood, either unsorted or a sorted T cell fraction (not recorded which). V gene TRBV6-1 combines with J gene TRBJ2-3; a possible D gene is TRBD1 (5 bases). Here the CDR3 reads CASSWGLTDLTDTQYF. The CDR3 coding sequence is TGTGCCAGCAGTTGGGGATTGACAGACCTCACAGATACGCAGTATTTT.